There are a few counts of the clone carrying this T cell receptor beta chain. What it binds is unknown. The data originate from a study of cytotoxic CD8 clonotypes in ibrutinib-treated CLL. General study findings and limits: Clonality was higher at ibrutinib response and returned toward baseline at progression. Samples were collected at differing times from sustained-remission and progressing patients.

Germline CDR1 is LNHDA and CDR2 is SQIVND (reference sequence). V was cut by 8 bases and J by 2 bases, with 13 bases left in between. The CDR3 totals 13 residues. Investigators sought sequencing depths of between 1 in 200,000 and 1 in 1 million T cells. Data came from immunoSEQ multiplex PCR; TCRdb stores just in-frame clones and leaves some out. The sample lists some 23,000 clones, 65% to 80% occurring once. This chain uses TRBV19 with TRBJ2-7, with D perhaps TRBD1 (6 bases). The starting material was PBMCs, obtained after 12 months of ibrutinib treatment. This TCR was sampled from a human donor with chronic lymphocytic leukemia. The CDR3 sequence: CASQGLSTYEQYF. The CDR3, as DNA: TGTGCCAGTCAGGGGCTCTCCACCTACGAGCAGTACTTC.